These 21 T cell receptor beta chains share one sample of origin, sequenced in a study of tumor and adjacent non-tumor tissue in lung cancer. Three rounds of nested PCR, following a modified ARM-PCR protocol, produced the TCRbeta library. TCRdb independently ran MiXCR on the multiplex PCR reads; one entry per CDR3 protein. Of 110,000 or so distinct CDR3 sequences listed, 60% to 65% are singletons. The template was RNA from unsorted bulk tissue. This non-tumor lung sample came from over 3 cm beyond the tumor edge. The sequencing sample was made of distant non-tumor lung tissue. The receptors stem from a man aged 55-75 years with non-small cell lung cancer.

As concerns this clonotype: A read error is possible here, since a much larger clone lies one base away. This chain links TRBV28 with TRBJ2-3; 10 bases fit TRBD2. The germline CDR1 and CDR2 sequences are MDHEN and SYDVKM. Trimming cost V 4 bases and J 0 bases; bases outside gene matches: 13. This CDR3 region has 19 residues. The CDR3, as DNA: TGTGCCAGCAGTTCCAAGGTAGCGGGAGGCCCTACTAGCACAGATACGCAGTATTTT. Its protein product is CASSSKVAGGPTSTDTQYF.

A note on this clonotype: Possible read error: a much larger clone is one base away. The genes are TRBV7-9 and TRBJ2-1, with a possible D match to TRBD1 (5 bases). The CDR3 contains 14 residues. Germline loops: CDR1 SEHNR, CDR2 FQNEAQ (reference sequence). V shed 5 bases and J shed 7 bases, with 15 bases lying between them. The CDR3 protein is CASSPRAAWNEQFF. For the CDR3, the DNA is TGTGCCAGCAGCCCCAGGGCCGCCTGGAATGAGCAGTTCTTC.

Here the CDR3 reads CASSTYDRNTYEQYF. In nucleotides, the CDR3 is TGTGCCAGTAGTACTTACGACCGAAACACCTACGAGCAGTACTTC. The V and J genes are TRBV19 and TRBJ2-7; no definite D call. CDR1 and CDR2 from the germline V gene are LNHDA and SQIVND (reference sequence). There are 15 residues in the CDR3. V lost 4 bases, J lost 2 bases, and 15 bases lay in between.

This clonotype was counted only a few times. The missing conserved phenylalanine or tryptophan at the end of this CDR3 makes a read error likely. This rearrangement joins TRBV12-3 or TRBV12-4 to TRBJ2-1; D may be TRBD2 (6 bases). The CDR3 is 12 residues long. V gave up 6 bases and J gave up 7 bases, with 10 bases separating them. Here the CDR3 reads CASSPGVNEQFL. CDR3 nucleotides: TGTGCCAGCAGCCCGGGAGTAAATGAGCAGTTCCTC.

With respect to this clonotype: A read error may explain this, as a much larger clone is one base away. V is TRBV6-5 and J is TRBJ2-2; no reliable D call. CDR3 size: 13 residues. The V end lost 10 bases, the J end lost 5 bases, and 14 bases lay between the germline ends. Germline loops: CDR1 MNHEY, CDR2 SVGAGI. Here the CDR3 reads CAIRLPGTGELFF. The CDR3 DNA is TGTGCCATCAGACTCCCTGGGACCGGGGAGCTGTTTTTT.

This clonotype has a count of ten or more. V and J are TRBV4-1 and TRBJ2-7, with a tentative D call TRBD1 (5 bases). CDR3 length: 12 residues. Germline CDR1 and CDR2: MGHRA and YSYEKL. Trimming removed 0 bases from V and 6 bases from J, with 6 bases in between. The CDR3 region has the DNA TGCGCCAGCAGCCAAGAGGGGCTCGAGCAGTACTTC. Translation gives CASSQEGLEQYF.

Regarding this clonotype: The junction shows a germline mismatch at one end, possibly a read error. The chain is built from TRBV5-4 and TRBJ2-1; TRBD2 matches 13 bases. Germline V lookup: CDR1 SGHNT, CDR2 YYREEE (reference sequence). The CDR3 has 15 amino acids. The CDR3 DNA reads TGTGCTAGCAACTCCGGGACTAGCGGGAAAGGTGAGCAGTTCTTC. This codes for CASNSGTSGKGEQFF.

This clonotype was observed many times. V and J are TRBV28 and TRBJ2-7; no clear D. The CDR3 contains 14 residues. The germline V gene encodes CDR1 MDHEN and CDR2 SYDVKM. V shed 5 bases and J shed 1 base, with 12 bases lying between them. CDR3 nucleotide sequence: TGTGCCAGCAGTCCCCGACGACCTTCCTACGAGCAGTACTTC. Its protein is CASSPRRPSYEQYF.

On this clonotype itself: One end of the junction varies from germline; a read error may be responsible. This rearrangement joins TRBV7-9 to TRBJ2-7; TRBD2 aligns across 8 bases. CDR1 and CDR2 from the germline V gene are SEHNR and FQNEAQ (reference sequence). This CDR3 region has 18 residues. DNA for the CDR3: TGTGCCAGCAGCCGCATTGGCACTAGCGGAGCCTCCTCCTATGAGCAGTGCTTC. Protein: CASSRIGTSGASSYEQCF.

In regard to this clonotype: Possible read error: a much larger clone is one base away. The chain recombines TRBV20-1 with TRBJ1-1, with a weak D call TRBD1 (6 bases). Trimming took off 0 bases at V and 7 bases at J, with 15 bases between the two ends. The CDR3 runs 14 residues. Germline V gives CDR1 DFQATT, CDR2 SNEGSKA (reference sequence). CDR3 sequence (DNA): TGCAGTGCTAGAGAGGGGCAGGGGATGGATGAAGCTTTCTTT. Translation gives CSAREGQGMDEAFF.

The V and J genes are TRBV5-1 and TRBJ2-3; no firm D call. V was cut by 6 bases and J by 5 bases, with 7 bases left in between. The germline V gene has CDR1 SGHRS and CDR2 YFSETQ. The length of the CDR3 is 11 residues. The CDR3 loop reads CASNLRDTQYF. DNA of the CDR3: TGCGCCAGCAACTTAAGAGATACGCAGTATTTT.

Note on this clonotype: At one end the junction does not follow the germline gene, possibly because of a read error. The V gene is TRBV11-2, the J gene TRBJ2-5, with TRBD2 as a possible D gene (6 bases). The CDR3 runs 18 residues. Germline-derived CDR1 and CDR2 are SGHAT and FQNNGV. CDR3 region: CAGSHRGGSAGYQETQDF. The CDR3 region has the DNA TGTGCCGGCAGTCATAGGGGAGGAAGTGCGGGGTACCAAGAGACCCAGGACTTC.

The V gene is TRBV29-1, the J gene TRBJ2-7, with D possibly being TRBD2 (5 bases). V gave up 4 bases and J gave up 9 bases, with 16 bases separating them. The CDR3 sequence is 12 residues long. The germline gives CDR1 SQVTM, CDR2 ANQGSEA. CDR3 nucleotides: TGCAGCGTTGCTTGGACTGGTGGTGGGCAGTACTTC. This translates into CSVAWTGGGQYF.

The chain is built from TRBV5-1 and TRBJ2-5; D may correspond to TRBD1 or TRBD2 (5 bases each). From germline, CDR1 is SGHRS and CDR2 YFSETQ. CDR3 length equals 17 residues. V was clipped by 3 bases and J by 4 bases, with 22 bases between them. CDR3 sequence: CASSSGPRTSWTETQYF. For the CDR3, the DNA is TGCGCCAGCAGCTCGGGACCCAGGACAAGTTGGACAGAGACCCAGTACTTC.

The V and J genes are TRBV20-1 and TRBJ2-7; tentative D call: TRBD1 (7 bases). The V and J ends lost 1 base and 2 bases respectively, with 12 bases between them. The germline V gene has CDR1 DFQATT and CDR2 SNEGSKA (reference sequence). This CDR3 has 14 residues. The CDR3 nucleotides read TGCAGTGCTAGAGCTGGCAGGGGGGCCTACGAGCAGTACTTC. Amino acid sequence: CSARAGRGAYEQYF.

There are a few counts of this clonotype. The gene calls are TRBV19 and TRBJ1-2, with unresolved D. V dropped 4 bases and J dropped 12 bases, with 24 bases sitting between them. The CDR3 extends over 15 amino acids. Germline CDR1 LNHDA, CDR2 SQIVND (reference sequence). The CDR3 DNA reads TGTGCCAGTAGTAATCGAAGGTCGGAACCTGCCCGGGACACCTTC. Translated: CASSNRRSEPARDTF.

This clonotype was counted ten times or more. The gene calls are TRBV5-1 and TRBJ2-3; 9 bases are a match to TRBD1. V trimming: 4 bases; J trimming: 4 bases; junction bases outside the gene matches: 10. CDR1 and CDR2 from the germline V gene are SGHRS and YFSETQ. The CDR3 spans 16 residues. CDR3 coding DNA: TGCGCCAGCAGCAAGTGGGGGACAGGGTCCCCAGATACGCAGTATTTT. This codes for CASSKWGTGSPDTQYF.

This chain connects TRBV5-6 to TRBJ1-2, with D unresolved. The V gene's germline CDR1 is SGHDT and CDR2 YYEEEE. V was cut by 1 base and J by 1 base, with 11 bases left in between. This CDR3 comprises 15 residues. CDR3 amino acids: CASSLHPTCNYGYTF. Written as DNA, the CDR3 is TGTGCCAGCAGCTTGCACCCGACATGTAACTATGGCTACACCTTC.

J is TRBJ2-1 and V is TRBV5-4; no clear D. This CDR3 has 12 residues. Germline CDR1 and CDR2: SGHNT and YYREEE (reference sequence). V shed 4 bases and J shed 8 bases, with 10 bases lying between them. CDR3: CASSLMGYEQFF. Here the CDR3 DNA reads TGTGCCAGCAGCCTGATGGGGTATGAGCAGTTCTTC.

With respect to this clonotype: Relative to the germline gene, one junction end is altered; a read error may explain this. This sequence joins TRBV29-1 and TRBJ2-1; unclear D gene. The CDR3 contains 12 residues. CDR1 is SQVTM, CDR2 ANQGSEA, per germline. In DNA form, the CDR3 reads TGCAGCCTTGAAGAGTCAGTTAATGAGCAGTTATTC. This sequence encodes CSLEESVNEQLF.

This clonotype came up once. A much larger clone lies a single base off, so this may be a read error. The rearrangement joins TRBV20-1 to TRBJ2-7, with D hard to call. Germline V gives CDR1 DFQATT, CDR2 SNEGSKA (reference sequence). Trimming stripped 3 bases from V and 5 bases from J, with 14 bases between. The CDR3 consists of 13 residues. CDR3 DNA: TGCAGTGCTAGTCCCCATGTAAGAGACGAGCAGTACTTC. Its translation: CSASPHVRDEQYF.